Sequencing of this T cell receptor beta chain was carried out in a study of regulatory T cells in long-lasting Graves disease. This CDR3 contains 14 residues. Germline CDR1 and CDR2: DFQATT and SNEGSKA (reference sequence). Trimming cost V 5 bases and J 3 bases, with 17 bases left between them. The time point was: persistent/refractory GD, antithyroid drugs over 5 years with positive TRAb. The TCR library used RNA extracted from PBMCs. Arm-PCR of CDR3 regions and iRepertoire HTBI primers were used to build TCR beta libraries. TCRdb re-derived calls from the multiplex PCR reads in MiXCR, one entry per CDR3 protein. The sample comprises about 290,000 distinct CDR3 sequences, around 21% of which are singletons, and approximately 60% rests with the top ten.

This sequence was found in a female donor with Graves disease. V gene TRBV20-1 combines with J gene TRBJ2-7; D not resolved. Here the sequenced sample was peripheral blood mononuclear cells (PBMCs), taken when the disease was refractory, from a patient treated with antithyroid drugs. CDR3 protein: CSAQRVDPGYEQYF. As DNA, the CDR3 is TGCAGTGCTCAAAGAGTGGACCCGGGCTACGAGCAGTACTTC.